Listed here are 9 T cell receptor beta chains from one sample, sequenced in a study of blood T cell repertoires in COVID-19 (dated by TCRdb to the early 2020s). Library prep was done by the immunoSEQ multiplex PCR assay. Entries here come from immuneACCESS through TCRdb and include only in-frame sequences with V and J called. Some clones fail to appear in such tables; in the studies checked, an unresolved V gene covers under half of the shortfall, and the cause of the remainder is unknown. The sample table records about 260,000 clones; about 85% of these occur just once. Approximately 3.7% of the sample goes to the ten largest clones. Sequences were obtained from peripheral blood. Receptors were obtained from a man aged 60 to 75 who had recovered from COVID-19.

This sequence joins TRBV5-6 and TRBJ1-1; maybe TRBD1 (6 bases). V lost 1 base and J lost 1, with 11 bases in between. This CDR3 is 15 amino acids long. Per the germline V gene, CDR1 is SGHDT and CDR2 is YYEEEE. The CDR3 region is CASSLKRGRNTEAFF. In DNA, the CDR3 is TGTGCCAGCAGCTTGAAGAGGGGGAGGAACACTGAAGCTTTCTTT.

In its sample, this clone was seen once. DNA for the CDR3: TGTGCCAGCTCACCAAAGACAGGAGATAATTCACCCCTCCACTTT. Protein sequence: CASSPKTGDNSPLHF. The gene calls are TRBV18 and TRBJ1-6, with D possibly being TRBD1 (6 bases). Germline V CDR1 and CDR2: KGHSH, LQKENI. V lost 2 bases, J lost 5 bases, and 10 bases lay in between. The CDR3 contains 15 residues.

V and J are TRBV5-5 and TRBJ2-7, with 8 nucleotides matching TRBD1. The CDR3 covers 13 residues. The trim removed 4 bases at V and 6 bases at J, leaving 6 bases unmatched. Germline-derived CDR1 and CDR2 are SGHKS and YYEKEE (reference sequence). CDR3 residues: CASSRGQGGEQYF. The CDR3 nucleotides read TGTGCCAGCAGCCGCGGACAGGGCGGCGAGCAGTACTTC.

The rearrangement links TRBV9 to TRBJ2-1, with TRBD1 matching over 9 bases. The CDR3 consists of 16 residues. Unmatched junction bases numbered 8, after V lost 0 bases and J lost 7 bases. The V gene's germline CDR1 is SGDLS and CDR2 YYNGEE. Here the CDR3 reads CASSVDGDRERNEQFF. Here the CDR3 DNA reads TGTGCCAGCAGCGTAGATGGGGACAGGGAGAGAAATGAGCAGTTCTTC. Using reference TRBV9 and TRBJ2-1 for the parts outside the CDR3, the full variable domain is DSGVTQTPKHLITATGQRVTLRCSPRSGDLSVYWYQQSLDQGLQFLIQYYNGEERAKGNILERFSAQQFPDLHSELNLSSLELGDSALYFCASSVDGDRERNEQFFGPGTRLTVL.

The chain is built from TRBV11-2 and TRBJ2-3; 15 bases are a match to TRBD2. CDR3 size: 18 residues. Germline V lookup: CDR1 SGHAT, CDR2 FQNNGV. With V trimmed by 5 bases and J by 4 bases, 10 bases remained unmatched. The CDR3 DNA follows: TGTGCCAGCAGCCATCGGACTAGCGGGGGGGCGAACGCAGATACGCAGTATTTT. Residues: CASSHRTSGGANADTQYF.

The V and J genes are TRBV5-1 and TRBJ2-2; a possible D gene is TRBD2 (5 bases). Germline V CDR1 and CDR2: SGHRS, YFSETQ. V was clipped by 4 bases and J by 3 bases, with 13 bases between them. This CDR3 is built from 15 residues. CDR3 loop: CASSPTSSYTGELFF. DNA for the CDR3: TGCGCCAGCAGCCCTACTAGTTCATACACCGGGGAGCTGTTTTTT. The full variable domain, its missing parts supplied by reference TRBV5-1 and TRBJ2-2, is KAGVTQTPRYLIKTRGQQVTLSCSPISGHRSVSWYQQTPGQGLQFLFEYFSETQRNKGNFPGRFSGRQFSNSRSEMNVSTLELGDSALYLCASSPTSSYTGELFFGEGSRLTVL.

The gene calls are TRBV6-4 and TRBJ2-1; 8 positions match TRBD2. The CDR3 consists of 16 residues. Germline lookup yields CDR1 MRHNA and CDR2 SNTAGT. V lost 0 bases, J lost 5 bases, and 6 bases stayed unmatched. The chain's CDR3 is CASSDSTRGANNEQFF. As DNA, the CDR3 is TGTGCCAGCAGTGACTCGACGCGGGGGGCCAACAATGAGCAGTTCTTC.

The chain couples TRBV9 to TRBJ1-1; D not certain. V dropped 3 bases and J dropped 2 bases, with 11 bases sitting between them. The CDR3 consists of 14 residues. Germline values: CDR1 SGDLS, CDR2 YYNGEE. In DNA form, the CDR3 reads TGTGCCAGCAGCGCCGGTGGGCGAAACACTGAAGCTTTCTTT. This encodes CASSAGGRNTEAFF.

The chain carries TRBV6-1 and TRBJ1-1; 9 bases line up with TRBD1. The CDR3 spans 14 residues. Germline V gene sequence: CDR1 MNHNS, CDR2 SASEGT. With V trimmed by 6 bases and J by 2 bases, 4 bases remained unmatched. The CDR3 region is CASRQTGGNTEAFF. CDR3 sequence (DNA): TGTGCCAGCAGGCAGACAGGGGGAAACACTGAAGCTTTCTTT.